This TCR beta chain was identified in a study of cytomegalovirus exposure and HLA in healthy donors. Points from the study as a whole: The CMV antigen specificity of a few CMV-associated chains was confirmed through in vitro analysis.

Profiled with immunoSEQ multiplex PCR; TCRdb holds only in-frame clones, not every one. The data show about 220,000 clones, 75% to 95% seen once. Remarks on this clone: Its antigen is unidentified.

Germline CDR1 SGHDN, CDR2 FVKESK. V gave up 0 bases and J gave up 2 bases; unmatched junction bases: 4. The CDR3 is 16 amino acids. This sequence originates from a woman younger than 35 in good health and CMV-seronegative. This sequence joins TRBV14 and TRBJ2-3; TRBD2 agrees at 8 bases. Specimen: PBMCs. CDR3 loop: CASSQDLLAATDTQYF. The CDR3 bases are TGTGCCAGCAGCCAAGATTTACTAGCGGCCACAGATACGCAGTATTTT.